These 26 T cell receptor beta chains originate from one sample sequenced in a study of blood T cell repertoires in COVID-19. Repertoires were generated with immunoSEQ multiplex PCR, while TCRdb's copy carries only in-frame clones and drops some. The sample carries 60,000 to 90,000 clones, less than 90% recorded once. Sequencing was performed on peripheral blood. Source of these receptors: a man aged 50 or older with acute or convalescent COVID-19.

The genes are TRBV7-2 and TRBJ2-1, with 9 nucleotides matching TRBD1. V shed 1 base and J 9 bases; nucleotides not matched to a gene: 7. CDR1 is SGHTA and CDR2 is FQGNSA in the germline V gene. The CDR3 length is 15 residues. In DNA form, the CDR3 reads TGTGCCAGCAGCTTAGGAATACAGGGGGCCGGTGAGCAGTTCTTC. Residues: CASSLGIQGAGEQFF.

The chain recombines TRBV28 with TRBJ2-1, with D possibly TRBD2 on 5 matching bases. The CDR3 runs 13 residues. Germline V gene sequence: CDR1 MDHEN, CDR2 SYDVKM. The V and J ends lost 5 bases and 6 bases respectively, with 11 bases between them. The CDR3 protein is CASSLGLPNEQFF. The CDR3 DNA is TGTGCCAGCAGTCTTGGACTTCCCAATGAGCAGTTCTTC.

The V and J genes are TRBV19 and TRBJ2-5; D is possibly TRBD1 (6 bases). V lost 5 bases to trimming and J lost 4 bases, with 14 bases between them. The CDR3 has 14 residues. CDR1 LNHDA and CDR2 SQIVND come from the germline V gene (reference sequence). CDR3 sequence reads: CASSSNRGSETQYF. In nucleotides, the CDR3 is TGTGCCAGTAGTTCAAATAGGGGGTCAGAGACCCAGTACTTC. Looking up the rest from reference TRBV19 and TRBJ2-5 gives the full variable domain: DGGITQSPKYLFRKEGQNVTLSCEQNLNHDAMYWYRQDPGQGLRLIYYSQIVNDFQKGDIAEGYSVSREKKESFPLTVTSAQKNPTAFYLCASSSNRGSETQYFGPGTRLLVL.

This clone has just one count. The chain uses TRBV19 and TRBJ2-1; maybe TRBD2 (5 bases). This CDR3 has 13 amino acids. V dropped 10 bases and J dropped 10 bases, with 20 bases sitting between them. Per the germline V gene, CDR1 is LNHDA and CDR2 is SQIVND (reference sequence). CDR3 DNA sequence: TGTGCCACCACTACGCCGTCGGGAAGGGAGCAGTTCTTC. Translated, it gives CATTTPSGREQFF.

The chain is built from TRBV4-3 and TRBJ2-1; 8 bases match TRBD2. V was pared by 1 base and J by 5 bases, with 4 bases of the junction left unmatched. The CDR3 totals 15 residues. Germline assignment: CDR1 LGHNA and CDR2 YSLEER. The CDR3: CASSQGLAIHNEQFF. CDR3 nucleotide sequence: TGCGCCAGCAGCCAAGGACTAGCGATCCACAATGAGCAGTTCTTC.

This chain's CDR3 is CASSSLSVYEQYF. The CDR3 DNA follows: TGTGCCAGTAGTAGCCTTAGCGTCTACGAGCAGTACTTC. The rearrangement links TRBV19 to TRBJ2-7; D possibly corresponds to TRBD2 (5 bases). The CDR3 is 13 residues long. Trimming shortened V by 4 bases and J by 3 bases, and 10 bases separated the two germline ends. Germline V gives CDR1 LNHDA, CDR2 SQIVND (reference sequence).

J is TRBJ1-1 and V is TRBV6-5; 9 nucleotides match TRBD1. Per the germline V gene, CDR1 is MNHEY and CDR2 is SVGAGI. The CDR3 has 14 residues. The V segment lost 6 bases and the J segment 6 bases; nucleotides outside the gene matches: 8. Written as DNA, the CDR3 is TGTGCCAGCAGACGGACAGGGGAGTACGCTGAAGCTTTCTTT. Protein: CASRRTGEYAEAFF.

The CDR3 is CASSPSYSNTGELFF. Here the CDR3 DNA reads TGTGCCAGCAGTCCGAGTTATTCGAACACCGGGGAGCTGTTTTTT. The chain is built from TRBV7-2 and TRBJ2-2; D is unclear. The CDR3 sequence is 15 residues long. V was clipped by 6 bases and J by 0 bases, with 11 bases between them. Germline-derived CDR1 and CDR2 are SGHTA and FQGNSA. Full variable domain (missing parts from reference TRBV7-2 and TRBJ2-2): GAGVSQSPSNKVTEKGKDVELRCDPISGHTALYWYRQSLGQGLEFLIYFQGNSAPDKSGLPSDRFSAERTGGSVSTLTIQRTQQEDSAVYLCASSPSYSNTGELFFGEGSRLTVL.

The chain is built from TRBV7-2 and TRBJ2-2, with TRBD2 matching 8 bases. The germline CDR1 and CDR2 sequences are SGHTA and FQGNSA. The CDR3 runs 15 residues. V was pared by 0 bases and J by 7 bases, with 4 bases of the junction left unmatched. This chain's CDR3 is CASSLAPAGGGELFF. CDR3 sequence (DNA): TGTGCCAGCAGCTTAGCGCCCGCGGGGGGCGGGGAGCTGTTTTTT.

The chain recombines TRBV10-2 with TRBJ2-5, with 9 bases identical to TRBD2. CDR3 size: 13 residues. Germline V gene sequence: CDR1 WSHSY, CDR2 SAAADI. V shed 6 bases, J shed 5 bases, and the junction held 4 bases outside the gene matches. The CDR3 is CASSVLAGETQYF. The DNA of the CDR3 is TGCGCCAGCAGCGTACTAGCGGGTGAGACCCAGTACTTC.

The chain is built from TRBV28 and TRBJ2-1, with 14 bases that match TRBD2. Germline V gene sequence: CDR1 MDHEN, CDR2 SYDVKM. CDR3 length: 16 amino acids. The V segment lost 4 bases and the J segment 9 bases; nucleotides outside the gene matches: 8. In DNA form, the CDR3 reads TGTGCCAGCAGTTCCACCGGGACTAGCGGGAGAGGTGAGCAGTTCTTC. The encoded protein is CASSSTGTSGRGEQFF.

This clone has only one observation. CDR3 residues: CASRRSWRGADGTGELFF. The CDR3 DNA follows: TGTGCCAGCAGGCGGAGTTGGAGGGGCGCGGATGGAACCGGGGAGCTGTTTTTT. The gene calls are TRBV5-6 and TRBJ2-2; D possibly corresponds to TRBD2 (6 bases). The V end was cut by 5 bases, the J end by 5 bases, with 25 bases between. Germline V CDR1 and CDR2: SGHDT, YYEEEE. The CDR3 has 18 residues.

This CDR3 is CASSGYSGSWRETQYF. The CDR3, as DNA: TGTGCCAGCTCTGGGTATAGCGGGAGTTGGCGAGAGACCCAGTACTTC. The chain links TRBV18 to TRBJ2-5; 9 bases fit TRBD2. This CDR3 is built from 16 residues. Germline V CDR1 and CDR2: KGHSH, LQKENI. V was pared by 6 bases and J by 4 bases, with 12 bases of the junction left unmatched.

The CDR3 DNA is TGTGCCAGCAGTTATCGACAGGTCTATGGCTACACCTTC. Protein: CASSYRQVYGYTF. This chain joins TRBV6-2 or TRBV6-3 and TRBJ1-2; D may be TRBD1 (6 bases). The V end was cut by 3 bases, the J end by 4 bases, with 9 bases between. CDR1 is MNHEY and CDR2 is SVGEGT in the germline V gene. CDR3 length: 13 amino acids.

The V and J genes are TRBV19 and TRBJ2-1; D perhaps matches TRBD2 (6 bases). The CDR3 loop spans 14 amino acids. The V gene's germline CDR1 is LNHDA and CDR2 SQIVND (reference sequence). V was cut by 10 bases and J by 4 bases, with 17 bases left in between. In DNA form, the CDR3 reads TGTGCCACTGCGAGCTGGGACTTGTACAATGAGCAGTTCTTC. It translates to CATASWDLYNEQFF.

V is TRBV4-3 and J is TRBJ1-4; D uncertain. The germline gives CDR1 LGHNA, CDR2 YSLEER. This CDR3 is 13 amino acids long. V lost 6 bases and J lost 7, with 12 bases in between. The CDR3 region has the DNA TGCGCCAGCAGTGAAAACTCTCGTGAAAAACTGTTTTTT. It encodes CASSENSREKLFF.

The rearrangement joins TRBV7-9 to TRBJ2-7, with 7 bases fitting TRBD2. This CDR3 comprises 16 residues. V gave up 4 bases and J gave up 4 bases; unmatched junction bases: 13. Per the germline V gene, CDR1 is SEHNR and CDR2 is FQNEAQ (reference sequence). CDR3: CASSSGGGQGPYEQYF. For the CDR3, the DNA is TGTGCCAGCAGCTCGGGGGGAGGGCAGGGCCCGTACGAGCAGTACTTC. Complete variable domain (other parts from reference TRBV7-9 and TRBJ2-7): DTGVSQNPRHKITKRGQNVTFRCDPISEHNRLYWYRQTLGQGPEFLTYFQNEAQLEKSRLLSDRFSAERPKGSFSTLEIQRTEQGDSAMYLCASSSGGGQGPYEQYFGPGTRLTVT.

The chain is built from TRBV4-2 and TRBJ2-7; D not certain. The CDR3 contains 15 residues. V was clipped by 0 bases and J by 3 bases, with 12 bases between them. Germline V gene sequence: CDR1 LGHNA, CDR2 YNFKEQ. The CDR3 reads CASSQDLAAYYEQYF. CDR3 DNA sequence: TGTGCCAGCAGCCAAGATCTTGCGGCCTACTACGAGCAGTACTTC.

On this clone: The sample carries other DNA sequences with the same CDR3. The chain carries TRBV20-1 and TRBJ1-1, with D perhaps TRBD1 (5 bases). Germline V CDR1 and CDR2: DFQATT, SNEGSKA (reference sequence). This CDR3 comprises 11 residues. Trimming stripped 6 bases from V and 3 bases from J, with 8 bases between. The CDR3 DNA follows: TGCAGTGCCTTAGGGGACACTGAAGCTTTCTTT. This sequence encodes CSALGDTEAFF.

This chain links TRBV9 with TRBJ1-3; 10 bases are shared with TRBD1. V shed 4 bases, J shed 3 bases, and the junction held 7 bases outside the gene matches. The CDR3 is 16 residues long. Germline CDR1 and CDR2: SGDLS and YYNGEE. CDR3 sequence: CASSPTGTGVGNTIYF. The CDR3 DNA follows: TGTGCCAGCAGCCCGACCGGGACAGGGGTTGGAAACACCATATATTTT.

The chain links TRBV7-8 to TRBJ1-5, with TRBD1 matching 10 bases. V trimming: 4 bases; J trimming: 9 bases; junction bases outside the gene matches: 3. This CDR3 region has 13 residues. CDR1 and CDR2 from the germline V gene are SGHVS and FQNEAQ. The DNA of the CDR3 is TGTGCCAGCAGCTCGGGACAGGGGAGGCCCCAGCATTTT. Residues: CASSSGQGRPQHF.

This rearrangement joins TRBV9 to TRBJ1-5; no clear D gene. This CDR3 is 15 amino acids long. Trimming shortened V by 2 bases and J by 1 base, and 10 bases separated the two germline ends. Germline V gene sequence: CDR1 SGDLS, CDR2 YYNGEE. Here the CDR3 DNA reads TGTGCCAGCAGCGTCACCGCCGGGAGCAATCAGCCCCAGCATTTT. It yields the protein CASSVTAGSNQPQHF.

The chain has TRBV6-6 and TRBJ1-4, with D uncertain. The CDR3 loop spans 14 amino acids. CDR1 and CDR2 from the germline V gene are MNHNY and SVGAGI (reference sequence). The germline V and J ends were trimmed by 0 bases and 5 bases, with 7 bases remaining between them. CDR3 in DNA: TGTGCCAGCAGTTACTCTGGCGGGAATGAAAAACTGTTTTTT. Residues: CASSYSGGNEKLFF.

In this sample, this clone turned up a few times. The genes are TRBV24-1 and TRBJ1-5; 7 bases are shared with TRBD1. CDR1 KGHDR and CDR2 SFDVKD come from the germline V gene. The junction had 4 bases not matched to a gene; V was cut back by 0 bases and J by 3 bases. This CDR3 comprises 16 residues. The CDR3 nucleotides read TGTGCCACCAGTGATTTGGACAGGGAGATCAATCAGCCCCAGCATTTT. It specifies CATSDLDREINQPQHF.

The chain links TRBV19 to TRBJ2-2, with TRBD1 as a possible D gene (5 bases). V was trimmed by 3 bases and J by 4 bases, leaving 9 bases between them. This CDR3 contains 14 residues. The germline V gene encodes CDR1 LNHDA and CDR2 SQIVND (reference sequence). CDR3 amino acids: CASSMQGSTGELFF. CDR3 nucleotides: TGTGCCAGTAGTATGCAGGGAAGCACCGGGGAGCTGTTTTTT.

This clone was seen a single time. The V call is TRBV18, the J call TRBJ2-1; D perhaps matches TRBD1 (5 bases). Germline V gene data show CDR1 as KGHSH and CDR2 as LQKENI. V was pared by 4 bases and J by 4 bases, with 11 bases between. The CDR3 is 14 residues long. The chain's CDR3 is CASSQTESYNEQFF. CDR3 coding DNA: TGTGCCAGCTCACAGACAGAATCGTACAATGAGCAGTTCTTC. Together with reference TRBV18 and TRBJ2-1, the CDR3 gives the full variable domain: NAGVMQNPRHLVRRRGQEARLRCSPMKGHSHVYWYRQLPEEGLKFMVYLQKENIIDESGMPKERFSAEFPKEGPSILRIQQVVRGDSAAYFCASSQTESYNEQFFGPGTRLTVL.